The subject of this entry is one TCR beta chain. The clone's antigen remains unknown. No base qualities exist here, and no much larger clone lies one base off it. TCRbeta CDR3 regions were profiled with the immunoSEQ Assay using bias-controlled multiplex PCR amplification of genomic DNA. The authors' analysis ran thus. To quantify the absolute abundance of each unique TCRbeta CDR3 region, the sequences were collapsed and filtered. Differential abundance was tested with two models: a binomial (Fisher-equivalent) model and a beta-binomial model that adds time-dependent variance fitted from healthy donors. Clones with fewer than 5 combined templates were removed, and a clone was called differentially abundant if the clone's Benjamini-Hochberg FDR was below 0.01. The form v = (b*log(k)+a)^2 was used to model beta-binomial variance as a function of total template count across the two samples. The table was pulled from immuneACCESS by TCRdb, which kept in-frame rearrangements only. Such tables lose some clones; where checked, under half of the loss comes from unresolved V genes, and the rest has no known cause. The V and J calls and clone size are taken from that table; D and trimming were inferred from the DNA. The sample profile shows some 93,000 clones; approximately 86% of them were found once. The ten biggest clones cover about 6% of the sample.

During the collection period, no infections or other immune events were recorded for the healthy donors. Blood repertoires from healthy donors were used as a training cohort for calibrating time-dependent variance in a beta-binomial model of differential abundance of T-cell clones. The training cohort comprised roughly ten healthy donors, 3 female and 7 male. On average the donors were around 45 years old, and their ages spanned roughly 29 to 70 years. Whole blood was collected from each healthy donor at three time points spaced 2 to 3 weeks apart and obtained from a commercial supplier. For immunosequencing, genomic DNA was extracted from unsorted whole blood. The data were taken from a study of identifying expanded T cells in peripheral blood (dated by TCRdb to about 2019). Study-wide context: Technical replicates were generated by sequencing separate aliquots of the same genomic DNA pool, with four replicates compared pairwise. Summary of the overall study and its limitations: Both the number of clones called differentially abundant and the false-positive rate were significantly reduced by the beta-binomial model across all healthy-donor time intervals. The binomial model flagged approximately 1.1 differentially abundant clones between technical replicates but 15 to 17 over around two weeks and approximately 18 over roughly 4 weeks. In all healthy donors, the variance in clone template counts between samples taken 2 to 3 weeks apart rose significantly as total template count increased. The authors expected that over much longer intervals, such as months to years, biological variance in healthy repertoires might increase even further.

Ends trimmed: V by 6 bases, J by 7 bases; bases unmatched to a gene: 9. From a lookup of the germline V gene, CDR1 and CDR2 are SNHLY and FYNNEI. From the cysteine through the phenylalanine, the CDR3 covers 15 amino acids. Only the CDR3 portion is preserved as DNA: 45 bases, with reading frame beginning at the first base. Material for sequencing was blood. The receptor comes from a person aged 18-69 years in good health. The chain was built from TRBV2 and TRBJ1-2, and 12 bases in between align with TRBD1. The CDR3 region reads CASRGTGTGGSGYTF. The DNA sequence follows: TGTGCCAGCAGGGGCACCGGGACAGGGGGCTCTGGCTACACCTTC.